Presented here are 27 T cell receptor beta chains from one specimen sequenced in a study of blood T cells in healthy people across ages (dated by TCRdb to 2014 to 2015). Library preparation used 5' RACE. The instrument was an Illumina HiSeq 2500. A second PCR of roughly 7 to 12 cycles was performed with a sample-barcoded 5' primer and a J-beta primer mix. TCRdb reran the public reads through fastp at Q25 and MiXCR, keeping productive beta chains. Rows matching on CDR3 protein sequence are summarized as one entry with the most common DNA and genes. Recorded for this sample are a few hundred thousand distinct CDR3 sequences; 27% of them occurred a single time. Under 20% of the sample rests with the top ten. Specimen: blood. The receptor set was obtained from a woman aged 65 to 85 in good health.

This clonotype appeared many times. The genes are TRBV11-2 and TRBJ2-1; D is ambiguous. CDR3 length equals 15 residues. From germline, CDR1 is SGHAT and CDR2 FQNNGV. Deletions cut 1 base from V and 4 bases from J, with 11 bases between. The CDR3 reads CASSLVSGGYNEQFF. The CDR3 DNA reads as TGTGCCAGCAGCTTAGTTTCGGGCGGATACAATGAGCAGTTCTTC.

This clonotype was seen more than once but under ten times. This chain uses TRBV5-1 with TRBJ1-4; 9 bases line up with TRBD1. The CDR3 totals 16 residues. Per the germline V gene, CDR1 is SGHRS and CDR2 is YFSETQ. J gave up 6 bases and V 5 bases, and 11 bases lay outside the gene matches. The CDR3 sequence: CASSRQTGGAHEKLFF. For the CDR3, the DNA is TGCGCCAGCAGTCGCCAGACAGGGGGGGCGCATGAAAAACTGTTTTTT.

This clonotype has just a few counts. The CDR3 nucleotides are TGTGCCAGCAGTTGGGGAACTGAAGCTTTCTTT. Translating gives CASSWGTEAFF. The V call is TRBV5-4, the J call TRBJ1-1; D is ambiguous. This CDR3 region has 11 residues. Trimming removed 5 bases at V and 5 bases at J, with 7 bases between. Germline loops: CDR1 SGHNT, CDR2 YYREEE (reference sequence).

The rearrangement uses TRBV5-6 and TRBJ2-3, with D perhaps TRBD1 (6 bases). This CDR3 comprises 15 residues. CDR1 is SGHDT and CDR2 is YYEEEE in the germline V gene. Trimming took 4 bases from V and 3 from J, leaving 15 bases between them. CDR3 protein: CASSQQGSGTDTQYF. Written as DNA, the CDR3 is TGTGCCAGCAGCCAACAGGGTTCCGGGACAGATACGCAGTATTTT. The full variable domain, in which reference TRBV5-6 and TRBJ2-3 provide the parts outside the CDR3, is DAGVTQSPTHLIKTRGQQVTLRCSPKSGHDTVSWYQQALGQGPQFIFQYYEEEERQRGNFPDRFSGHQFPNYSSELNVNALLLGDSALYLCASSQQGSGTDTQYFGPGTRLTVL.

Here the CDR3 reads CSARGGHNTEAFF. Here the CDR3 DNA reads TGCAGTGCTAGGGGGGGACATAACACTGAAGCTTTCTTT. This chain uses TRBV20-1 with TRBJ1-1, with a tentative D call TRBD1 (6 bases). Germline values: CDR1 DFQATT, CDR2 SNEGSKA (reference sequence). Trimming took 3 bases from V and 2 from J, leaving 10 bases between them. There are 13 residues in the CDR3.

There are many counts of this clonotype. This sequence joins TRBV5-1 and TRBJ1-1, with D perhaps matching TRBD1 (5 bases). The length of the CDR3 is 14 residues. Trimming took off 4 bases at V and 1 base at J, with 11 bases between the two ends. In germline, CDR1 is SGHRS, CDR2 YFSETQ. The CDR3 sequence is CASSLGDGNTEAFF. DNA of the CDR3: TGCGCCAGCAGCCTAGGGGATGGGAACACTGAAGCTTTCTTT. Full variable domain (rest looked up from reference TRBV5-1 and TRBJ1-1): KAGVTQTPRYLIKTRGQQVTLSCSPISGHRSVSWYQQTPGQGLQFLFEYFSETQRNKGNFPGRFSGRQFSNSRSEMNVSTLELGDSALYLCASSLGDGNTEAFFGQGTRLTVV.

The V gene is TRBV5-1, the J gene TRBJ2-3; 9 bases map to TRBD1. Unmatched junction bases numbered 9, after V lost 4 bases and J lost 6 bases. Germline values: CDR1 SGHRS, CDR2 YFSETQ. The CDR3 loop spans 15 amino acids. DNA for the CDR3: TGCGCCAGCAGCGTTGACAGGGGGGATAGGGATACGCAGTATTTT. Residues: CASSVDRGDRDTQYF.

This chain connects TRBV27 to TRBJ2-3, with 11 bases lining up with TRBD2. Per the germline V gene, CDR1 is MNHEY and CDR2 is SMNVEV (reference sequence). The CDR3 has 17 residues. The ends lost 3 bases at V and 6 bases at J; junction bases unmatched: 11. The chain's CDR3 is CASSFSRSGGEADTQYF. CDR3 nucleotides: TGTGCCAGCAGTTTCTCCCGTAGCGGGGGGGAGGCGGATACGCAGTATTTT.

The CDR3: CASSAVSRGGGANVLTF. CDR3 DNA sequence: TGTGCCAGCAGCGCGGTATCTAGGGGAGGAGGGGCCAACGTCCTGACTTTC. The genes are TRBV4-2 and TRBJ2-6; a weak D match, TRBD2 (6 bases). CDR3 length equals 17 residues. CDR1 and CDR2 (germline): LGHNA, YNFKEQ. V lost 5 bases and J 4 bases, leaving 18 bases between the germline ends.

Concerning this clonotype: Possible read error: a much larger clone is one base away. The CDR3: CASRDGELLF. The CDR3, as DNA: TGTGCCAGCAGGGACGGGGAGCTGCTTTTT. This chain links TRBV6-2 or TRBV6-3 with TRBJ2-2; D possibly corresponds to TRBD2 (5 bases). The germline V gene has CDR1 MNHEY and CDR2 SVGEGT. There are 10 residues in the CDR3.

This clonotype was counted only a few times. The DNA of the CDR3 is TGTGCCAGCAGTTTAGTTATGGGTGAGCAGTTCTTC. Encoded protein: CASSLVMGEQFF. The chain joins TRBV12-3 or TRBV12-4 to TRBJ2-1; unclear D gene. Deletions cut 1 base from V and 9 bases from J, with 7 bases between. The CDR3 is 12 residues long.

This clonotype came up a few times. The chain employs TRBV9 and TRBJ2-1; possible D gene TRBD2, 6 bases. The ends were cut back, 4 bases at V and 5 bases at J, with 16 bases in the middle. Germline CDR1 is SGDLS and CDR2 is YYNGEE. CDR3 length: 15 residues. The CDR3 protein is CASSSRGNTNNEQFF. In DNA form, the CDR3 reads TGTGCCAGCAGCTCCCGGGGGAACACTAACAATGAGCAGTTCTTC.

The chain is built from TRBV20-1 and TRBJ1-1, with D possibly matching TRBD1 (5 bases). Per germline, CDR1 DFQATT and CDR2 SNEGSKA (reference sequence). V lost 0 bases, J lost 3 bases, and 11 bases lay in between. The CDR3 spans 14 residues. CDR3 amino acids: CSAREGGVDTEAFF. For the CDR3, the DNA is TGCAGTGCTAGAGAGGGGGGGGTCGACACTGAAGCTTTCTTT.

The chain is built from TRBV30 and TRBJ1-5; weak D call: TRBD1 (5 bases). Germline values: CDR1 GTSNPN, CDR2 SVGIG (reference sequence). Trimming left V 5 bases short and J 0 bases short, with 14 bases between. The CDR3 spans 15 residues. The CDR3 bases are TGTGCCTGGCAGACGGGGGGGAATAGCAATCAGCCCCAGCATTTT. It encodes CAWQTGGNSNQPQHF. Combining the CDR3 with reference TRBV30 and TRBJ1-5 gives the whole variable domain SQTIHQWPATLVQPVGSPLSLECTVEGTSNPNLYWYRQAAGRGLQLLFYSVGIGQISSEVPQNLSASRPQDRQFILSSKKLLLSDSGFYLCAWQTGGNSNQPQHFGDGTRLSIL.

Many counts were recorded for this clonotype. This chain links TRBV5-1 with TRBJ2-5; TRBD2 might be the D (6 bases). This CDR3 region has 13 residues. CDR1 SGHRS and CDR2 YFSETQ come from the germline V gene. The V gene lost 4 bases and the J gene lost 5 bases, with 12 bases spanning the gap. The CDR3: CASSMTGVETQYF. The CDR3 DNA follows: TGCGCCAGCAGCATGACGGGGGTTGAGACCCAGTACTTC.

This clonotype was detected only a few times. The rearrangement links TRBV11-3 to TRBJ2-1; weak D call: TRBD2 (5 bases). The CDR3 is 14 residues long. The V gene lost 1 base and the J gene lost 6 bases, with 10 bases spanning the gap. Germline CDR1 SGHNT, CDR2 YENEEA. The CDR3: CASSLGLGGNEQFF. CDR3 DNA sequence: TGTGCCAGCAGCTTAGGGTTAGGAGGCAATGAGCAGTTCTTC.

The CDR3 DNA is TGTGCCAGCAGCCCCCAGACAGGGGGCTTCACTGGAAACACCATATATTTT. Its translation: CASSPQTGGFTGNTIYF. V usage is TRBV3-1 and J usage is TRBJ1-3, with TRBD1 matching 10 bases. The germline V gene encodes CDR1 LGHDT and CDR2 YNNKEL (reference sequence). The CDR3 loop spans 17 amino acids. Losses at the gene ends were 4 bases for V and 2 bases for J; bases not matched to a gene: 8. Drawing the rest from reference TRBV3-1 and TRBJ1-3, the complete variable domain is DTAVSQTPKYLVTQMGNDKSIKCEQNLGHDTMYWYKQDSKKFLKIMFSYNNKELIINETVPNRFSPKSPDKAHLNLHINSLELGDSAVYFCASSPQTGGFTGNTIYFGEGSWLTVV.

This clonotype showed up just a few times. The rearrangement links TRBV28 to TRBJ2-4; 7 nucleotides align to TRBD1. This CDR3 spans 16 amino acids. Looked up from germline, CDR1 is MDHEN and CDR2 is SYDVKM. Trimming at V came to 4 bases and at J to 3 bases, leaving 9 bases not matched to a gene. CDR3 sequence reads: CASSSPGTVRKNIQYF. The DNA for the CDR3 is TGTGCCAGCAGTTCCCCAGGGACAGTCCGCAAAAACATTCAGTACTTC.

V usage is TRBV18 and J usage is TRBJ1-6; D might be TRBD1 (6 bases). CDR3 size: 15 residues. Germline lookup yields CDR1 KGHSH and CDR2 LQKENI. The V and J ends lost 6 bases and 1 base respectively, with 10 bases between them. In DNA, the CDR3 is TGTGCCAGCTCGGAAACAGGGTCCTATAATTCACCCCTCCACTTT. Translated: CASSETGSYNSPLHF.

The chain uses TRBV5-1 and TRBJ1-2; D remains ambiguous. The length of the CDR3 is 16 residues. Looked up from germline, CDR1 is SGHRS and CDR2 is YFSETQ. Trimming took off 4 bases at V and 1 base at J, with 17 bases between the two ends. The CDR3 nucleotides read TGCGCCAGCAGCCCCGGCCGACTGTTTAGTAACTATGGCTACACCTTC. This encodes CASSPGRLFSNYGYTF. Together with reference TRBV5-1 and TRBJ1-2, the CDR3 gives the full variable domain: KAGVTQTPRYLIKTRGQQVTLSCSPISGHRSVSWYQQTPGQGLQFLFEYFSETQRNKGNFPGRFSGRQFSNSRSEMNVSTLELGDSALYLCASSPGRLFSNYGYTFGSGTRLTVV.

A few counts support this clonotype. This chain joins TRBV7-9 and TRBJ1-1; the D is unclear. The V end was cut by 5 bases, the J end by 7 bases, with 17 bases between. Per the germline V gene, CDR1 is SEHNR and CDR2 is FQNEAQ (reference sequence). The CDR3 contains 14 residues. The CDR3 spells CASSLQALKGEAFF. In nucleotides, the CDR3 is TGTGCCAGCAGCCTTCAGGCCCTGAAGGGTGAAGCTTTCTTT.

The V call is TRBV3-1, the J call TRBJ1-4; D not certain. Trimming took off 4 bases at V and 5 bases at J, with 11 bases between the two ends. Per the germline V gene, CDR1 is LGHDT and CDR2 is YNNKEL (reference sequence). This CDR3 spans 14 amino acids. The CDR3 DNA reads as TGTGCCAGCAGCCTTACAGCTATAAATGAAAAACTGTTTTTT. It translates to CASSLTAINEKLFF.

This clonotype occurred once. The rearrangement uses TRBV10-3 and TRBJ2-1, with no clear D. V was shortened by 2 bases and J by 3 bases, with 8 bases between the two germline ends. This CDR3 is 14 amino acids long. Per germline, CDR1 ENHRY and CDR2 SYGVKD. CDR3 amino acids: CAISEPDLYNEQFF. CDR3 coding DNA: TGTGCCATCAGTGAGCCCGACCTCTACAATGAGCAGTTCTTC.

The V call is TRBV7-2, the J call TRBJ1-1, with 7 bases identical to TRBD1. The J segment lost 4 bases and the V segment lost 5 bases, leaving 7 bases of the junction unmatched. This CDR3 has 14 amino acids. Germline CDR1 SGHTA, CDR2 FQGNSA. The CDR3 DNA sequence: TGTGCCAGCAGCCCAGGGGGGGTTGCCACTGAAGCTTTCTTT. Its translation: CASSPGGVATEAFF.

The V gene is TRBV7-8, the J gene TRBJ1-2, with D perhaps matching TRBD1 (6 bases). Germline CDR1 reads SGHVS; CDR2 reads FQNEAQ. This CDR3 spans 16 amino acids. Trimming shortened V by 5 bases and J by 4 bases, and 20 bases separated the two germline ends. The CDR3 loop reads CASSLLPQGSGYGYTF. The DNA of the CDR3 is TGTGCCAGCAGCCTGCTCCCCCAGGGGTCCGGCTATGGCTACACCTTC. Drawing the rest from reference TRBV7-8 and TRBJ1-2, the complete variable domain is GAGVSQSPRYKVAKRGQDVALRCDPISGHVSLFWYQQALGQGPEFLTYFQNEAQLDKSGLPSDRFFAERPEGSVSTLKIQRTQQEDSAVYLCASSLLPQGSGYGYTFGSGTRLTVV.

This clonotype was counted a few times. V and J are TRBV20-1 and TRBJ1-1; perhaps TRBD1 as D (5 bases). The CDR3 is 13 amino acids. V dropped 4 bases and J dropped 4 bases, with 13 bases sitting between them. Per the germline V gene, CDR1 is DFQATT and CDR2 is SNEGSKA (reference sequence). The CDR3 DNA reads TGCAGTGCTACCCCGGGAGGGGCCACTGAAGCTTTCTTT. Translation gives CSATPGGATEAFF.

The V call is TRBV7-2, the J call TRBJ2-3; the match to TRBD1 covers 11 bases. CDR3 length: 16 residues. The V segment lost 3 bases and the J segment 6 bases; nucleotides outside the gene matches: 8. Germline V gene data show CDR1 as SGHTA and CDR2 as FQGNSA. CDR3 in DNA: TGTGCCAGCAGCTTCCGGGACAGGGGGGCAGGGGATACGCAGTATTTT. The encoded protein is CASSFRDRGAGDTQYF.